The 13 T cell receptor beta chains presented below share a single source sample, sequenced in a study of a mutant IDH1 vaccine in newly diagnosed glioma. Profiled with immunoSEQ multiplex PCR; TCRdb holds only in-frame clones, not every one. The data hold 35,000 to 45,000 clones, with over 75% observed a single time. These receptors have no identified antigens. Time point given: week 35, safety follow-up. Doses of 300 ug of mutant IDH1 20-mer peptide were given with topical imiquimod. The sequences come from PBMCs, collected from a glioma patient whose treatment included an IDH1 peptide vaccine. These TCRs come from a man aged 40-50 years with glioma.

The chain combines TRBV7-9 with TRBJ2-1, with TRBD2 matching 15 bases. J gave up 7 bases and V 0 bases, and 1 base lay outside the gene matches. This CDR3 is 16 amino acids long. CDR1 is SEHNR, CDR2 FQNEAQ, per germline (reference sequence). CDR3 bases: TGTGCCAGCAGCTTAGCCGGGACTAGCGGGGGGAATGAGCAGTTCTTC. Translating it yields CASSLAGTSGGNEQFF.

The chain combines TRBV4-1 with TRBJ1-5; D unresolved. Trimming left V 3 bases short and J 5 bases short, with 8 bases between. The CDR3 is 13 amino acids. Germline CDR1 is MGHRA and CDR2 is YSYEKL. CDR3 residues: CASSQTIDQPQHF. DNA of the CDR3: TGCGCCAGCAGCCAGACCATAGATCAGCCCCAGCATTTT.

CDR3 bases: TGCGCCAGCAGCTTGGAGGCAGGGTTCTCTGGAAACACCATATATTTT. Translating gives CASSLEAGFSGNTIYF. The genes are TRBV5-1 and TRBJ1-3; maybe TRBD1 (5 bases). Germline lookup yields CDR1 SGHRS and CDR2 YFSETQ. The V end was cut by 0 bases, the J end by 0 bases, with 10 bases between. CDR3 length: 16 residues.

This chain links TRBV6-6 with TRBJ2-5; 9 bases align to TRBD2. The CDR3 spans 14 residues. The ends lost 5 bases at V and 11 bases at J; junction bases unmatched: 12. Germline V gene sequence: CDR1 MNHNY, CDR2 SVGAGI (reference sequence). The CDR3 DNA sequence: TGTGCCAGCAGTCTAGCGGGGTTCGATCGGGAGCAGTACTTC. Translated, it gives CASSLAGFDREQYF.

Only one count was recorded for this clone. This chain joins TRBV6-5 and TRBJ2-2; 10 bases match TRBD2. CDR3 length: 14 amino acids. J gave up 7 bases and V 6 bases, and 5 bases lay outside the gene matches. Looked up from germline, CDR1 is MNHEY and CDR2 is SVGAGI. For the CDR3, the DNA is TGTGCCAGCAGGCTCTTAGCGGGGGGCGGGGAGCTGTTTTTT. Protein product: CASRLLAGGGELFF.

The V gene is TRBV5-1, the J gene TRBJ1-1, with D tentatively TRBD1 (6 bases). Trimming shortened V by 4 bases and J by 5 bases, and 9 bases separated the two germline ends. The germline V gene has CDR1 SGHRS and CDR2 YFSETQ. The CDR3 sequence is 12 residues long. The DNA of the CDR3 is TGCGCCAGCAGCCTGACAGGAACTGAAGCTTTCTTT. Translated: CASSLTGTEAFF.

The chain is built from TRBV5-6 and TRBJ2-3, with 11 bases lining up with TRBD2. With V trimmed by 0 bases and J by 1 base, 10 bases remained unmatched. There are 19 residues in the CDR3. In germline, CDR1 is SGHDT, CDR2 YYEEEE. The CDR3 DNA reads TGTGCCAGCAGCTTGGCCGTTGGTAGCGGGGGGGCCCGCACAGATACGCAGTATTTT. Translated: CASSLAVGSGGARTDTQYF.

J is TRBJ1-1 and V is TRBV7-9; possibly TRBD1 for D (6 bases). Between the trimmed V and J ends, which lost 5 bases and 1 base, there was a span of 14 bases. CDR1 and CDR2 from the germline V gene are SEHNR and FQNEAQ (reference sequence). CDR3 size: 15 residues. This CDR3 reads CASSPYRVENTEAFF. As DNA, the CDR3 is TGTGCCAGCAGCCCGTACAGGGTGGAGAACACTGAAGCTTTCTTT.

CDR3 amino acids: CASSVGWQVGDTQYF. The CDR3 nucleotides read TGTGCCAGCAGCGTAGGATGGCAGGTGGGGGATACGCAGTATTTT. The chain carries TRBV9 and TRBJ2-3, with D unresolved. Germline V gives CDR1 SGDLS, CDR2 YYNGEE. V was clipped by 0 bases and J by 6 bases, with 14 bases between them. The CDR3 has 15 residues.

J is TRBJ2-5 and V is TRBV29-1; D unclear. The J call is doubtful: the DNA matches TRBJ2-7 better. The CDR3 is 12 amino acids. Germline V gene data show CDR1 as SQVTM and CDR2 as ANQGSEA. The CDR3: CSVDSGSYEQYF. CDR3 bases: TGCAGCGTTGATTCCGGGTCCTACGAGCAGTACTTC.

The table lists this clone with a few counts. This sequence joins TRBV4-3 and TRBJ2-3; TRBD2 matches at 10 bases. The CDR3 runs 18 residues. The V and J ends lost 2 bases and 6 bases, in that order; junction bases with no gene match: 14. The V gene's germline CDR1 is LGHNA and CDR2 YSLEER. The CDR3 DNA is TGCGCCAGCAGCCAATACGGACAAGCGGGAGGGCCGGTGGATACGCAGTATTTT. It is translated as CASSQYGQAGGPVDTQYF.

V gene TRBV19 combines with J gene TRBJ2-2, with D possibly matching TRBD2 (7 bases). With 6 bases removed from V and 7 bases from J, the gap between germline ends came to 18 bases. This CDR3 comprises 15 residues. Germline CDR1 and CDR2: LNHDA and SQIVND (reference sequence). The CDR3 loop reads CASSPRRGGNGELFF. The DNA for the CDR3 is TGTGCCAGTAGCCCTCGGAGGGGGGGCAACGGGGAGCTGTTTTTT.

The CDR3 here is CASSHSIHRELFF. The CDR3 coding sequence is TGCGCCAGCAGCCACTCAATCCACCGGGAGCTGTTTTTT. The chain recombines TRBV5-1 with TRBJ2-2; no clear D gene. V lost 4 bases and J 9 bases, leaving 13 bases between the germline ends. This CDR3 is 13 amino acids long. In germline, CDR1 is SGHRS, CDR2 YFSETQ.